Below, one T cell receptor (beta chain) is given with its context. This entry is derived from a study of blood T cells in healthy people across ages. From germline, CDR1 is KGHDR and CDR2 SFDVKD. The CDR3 totals 15 residues. V lost 3 bases and J lost 4; bases outside the gene matches: 5. With a J-beta primer mix and a sample-barcoded 5' primer, a second PCR ran about 6 to 11 cycles. In TCRdb, the 5' RACE reads were re-called with MiXCR into one record per CDR3 protein. Of about 1.5 million distinct CDR3 sequences listed, 35% to 45% are singletons. Input material: blood. The chain links TRBV24-1 to TRBJ2-1; TRBD2 aligns across 7 bases. The clonotype was recovered from a woman younger than 35 in good health. CDR3 bases: TGTGCCACCAGTGATCGGCTAGCGGTTTACAATGAGCAGTTCTTC. Residues: CATSDRLAVYNEQFF.